The next 19 T cell receptor beta chains were all read from a single sample in a study of blood T cell repertoires in COVID-19. TCRdb's table, derived via immunoSEQ multiplex PCR, lists solely in-frame clones and lacks some. Found here are about 160,000 clones, over 70% of them singletons; the top ten hold 2.5% to 3%. The specimen was peripheral blood. The receptors shown here come from a man between 70 and 80 years old with acute or convalescent COVID-19.

This clone was counted once. This rearrangement joins TRBV18 to TRBJ2-6; 7 bases are shared with TRBD1. From germline, CDR1 is KGHSH and CDR2 LQKENI. This CDR3 region has 16 residues. J lost 2 bases, V lost 0 bases, and 1 base had no gene match. For the CDR3, the DNA is TGTGCCAGCTCACCACCAACAGGGGCTGGGGCCAACGTCCTGACTTTC. Its translation is CASSPPTGAGANVLTF.

V is TRBV11-2 and J is TRBJ2-3; 15 bases agree with TRBD2. The CDR3 length is 18 residues. Looked up from germline, CDR1 is SGHAT and CDR2 is FQNNGV. Trimming at V came to 1 base and at J to 5 bases, leaving 7 bases not matched to a gene. This CDR3 reads CASSLVGGLAGGQDTQYF. DNA of the CDR3: TGTGCCAGCAGCTTAGTGGGTGGACTAGCGGGAGGGCAAGATACGCAGTATTTT.

V is TRBV21-1 and J is TRBJ2-1; no check of the table's D call, TRBD1, against the DNA was made. TRBV21-1 is a documented pseudogene. CDR3 length: 20 amino acids. CDR3 sequence: CASSNSADTQGIRVYNEQFF. CDR3 bases: TGTGCCAGCAGCAATTCGGCTGATACACAGGGCATACGGGTATACAATGAGCAGTTCTTC.

This clone was found once. The chain has TRBV5-1 and TRBJ1-2; 10 bases fit TRBD1. Germline CDR1 SGHRS, CDR2 YFSETQ. The trim removed 6 bases at V and 0 bases at J, leaving 5 bases unmatched. This CDR3 region has 15 residues. The CDR3 is CASTTGTGANYGYTF. CDR3 nucleotide sequence: TGCGCCAGCACTACCGGGACAGGGGCTAACTATGGCTACACCTTC.

CDR3 sequence: CASSPEGTSGPPNTGELFF. The DNA for the CDR3 is TGTGCCAGCAGCCCAGAAGGGACTAGCGGGCCTCCGAACACCGGGGAGCTGTTTTTT. The chain links TRBV9 to TRBJ2-2; 12 bases fit TRBD2. The CDR3 is made up of 19 amino acids. V shed 4 bases, J shed 0 bases, and the junction held 10 bases outside the gene matches. Germline assignment: CDR1 SGDLS and CDR2 YYNGEE.

The chain joins TRBV27 to TRBJ2-2; 14 nucleotides agree with TRBD2. Germline V CDR1 and CDR2: MNHEY, SMNVEV (reference sequence). This CDR3 has 18 amino acids. The V segment lost 5 bases and the J segment 6 bases; nucleotides outside the gene matches: 11. The CDR3 loop reads CASSPFSATSGRAGELFF. CDR3 DNA sequence: TGTGCCAGCAGTCCTTTTTCCGCGACTAGCGGGAGGGCCGGGGAGCTGTTTTTT.

The chain employs TRBV7-2 and TRBJ2-5, with 13 bases fitting TRBD2. The CDR3 contains 16 residues. J gave up 5 bases and V 4 bases, and 7 bases lay outside the gene matches. CDR1 is SGHTA and CDR2 is FQGNSA in the germline V gene. CDR3 in amino acids: CASSSLAGGTRETQYF. The CDR3 bases are TGTGCCAGCAGCTCACTAGCGGGAGGGACACGGGAGACCCAGTACTTC. Drawing the rest from reference TRBV7-2 and TRBJ2-5, the complete variable domain is GAGVSQSPSNKVTEKGKDVELRCDPISGHTALYWYRQSLGQGLEFLIYFQGNSAPDKSGLPSDRFSAERTGGSVSTLTIQRTQQEDSAVYLCASSSLAGGTRETQYFGPGTRLLVL.

This clone was seen only a few times. The chain links TRBV5-1 to TRBJ2-5; the D gene is possibly TRBD2 (7 bases). Trimming stripped 4 bases from V and 4 bases from J, with 14 bases between. Looked up from germline, CDR1 is SGHRS and CDR2 is YFSETQ. The CDR3 spans 14 residues. The chain's CDR3 is CASSGGALGETQYF. CDR3 DNA: TGCGCCAGCAGCGGGGGGGCCTTAGGAGAGACCCAGTACTTC.

This clone has only one observation. The chain recombines TRBV28 with TRBJ2-1; the D gene is possibly TRBD1 (6 bases). In germline, CDR1 is MDHEN, CDR2 SYDVKM. Between the trimmed V and J ends, which lost 5 bases and 3 bases, there was a span of 8 bases. This CDR3 region has 13 residues. For the CDR3, the DNA is TGTGCCAGCAGTACGGACAGCTACAATGAGCAGTTCTTC. It codes for CASSTDSYNEQFF.

The CDR3 nucleotides are TGCAGCGTTGAAAGAGGGGAGGCGGCCAACTATGGCTACACCTTC. The encoded protein is CSVERGEAANYGYTF. The chain carries TRBV29-1 and TRBJ1-2, with D possibly matching TRBD1 (5 bases). Germline CDR1 is SQVTM and CDR2 is ANQGSEA. The CDR3 covers 15 residues. V was shortened by 2 bases and J by 2 bases, with 15 bases between the two germline ends.

The chain combines TRBV15 with TRBJ2-7, with D unclear. The V gene's germline CDR1 is LNHNV and CDR2 YYDKDF (reference sequence). Trimming removed 4 bases at V and 0 bases at J, with 10 bases between. The CDR3 length is 14 residues. In DNA form, the CDR3 reads TGTGCCACCAGCACGGCCAGGTCCTCCTACGAGCAGTACTTC. Translated, it gives CATSTARSSYEQYF.

The rearrangement links TRBV7-8 to TRBJ1-3, with no clear D. CDR3 length equals 17 residues. The germline V and J ends were trimmed by 0 bases and 1 base, with 13 bases remaining between them. Germline V gives CDR1 SGHVS, CDR2 FQNEAQ. The CDR3 here is CASSLAPRSGSGNTIYF. The CDR3 DNA sequence: TGTGCCAGCAGCTTAGCCCCACGCAGCGGTTCTGGAAACACCATATATTTT.

The chain combines TRBV9 with TRBJ1-2, with 9 bases fitting TRBD1. CDR1 is SGDLS and CDR2 is YYNGEE in the germline V gene. The V and J ends lost 4 bases and 2 bases, in that order; junction bases with no gene match: 6. The CDR3 has 15 amino acids. The CDR3 DNA reads TGTGCCAGCAGCCCGCGGACAGGGGAAAACTATGGCTACACCTTC. It codes for CASSPRTGENYGYTF.

The J gene is TRBJ2-7, the V gene TRBV27; 10 bases match TRBD1. The CDR3 loop spans 16 amino acids. With 2 bases clipped from V and 2 bases from J, the junction kept 6 bases outside the gene matches. Germline values: CDR1 MNHEY, CDR2 SMNVEV (reference sequence). The DNA of the CDR3 is TGTGCCAGCAGTTTAAGCGGACAGGGGGACACCTACGAGCAGTACTTC. Residues: CASSLSGQGDTYEQYF.

In its sample, this clone was seen a few times. The CDR3 bases are TGTGCCAGCAGCCGGACAGGGGGTAGCTACGAGCAGTACTTC. Protein sequence: CASSRTGGSYEQYF. The V and J genes are TRBV28 and TRBJ2-7, with TRBD1 matching 10 bases. J gave up 3 bases and V 6 bases, and 5 bases lay outside the gene matches. In germline, CDR1 is MDHEN, CDR2 SYDVKM. The CDR3 is made up of 14 amino acids. The variable domain in full, completed from reference TRBV28 and TRBJ2-7, reads DVKVTQSSRYLVKRTGEKVFLECVQDMDHENMFWYRQDPGLGLRLIYFSYDVKMKEKGDIPEGYSVSREKKERFSLILESASTNQTSMYLCASSRTGGSYEQYFGPGTRLTVT.

The rearrangement joins TRBV9 to TRBJ1-6; D is possibly TRBD1 (5 bases). Trimming pared 2 bases from V and 10 bases from J, leaving 13 bases between. The germline CDR1 and CDR2 sequences are SGDLS and YYNGEE. The CDR3 is 14 residues long. The CDR3 here is CASSVSPGLSPLHF. The CDR3, as DNA: TGTGCCAGCAGCGTTTCGCCAGGGCTATCACCCCTCCACTTT.

The V gene is TRBV2, the J gene TRBJ2-1; perhaps TRBD1 as D (5 bases). The CDR3 totals 13 residues. Trimming took off 4 bases at V and 7 bases at J, with 11 bases between the two ends. CDR1 is SNHLY and CDR2 is FYNNEI in the germline V gene. Here the CDR3 reads CASSVGRVNEQFF. CDR3 in DNA: TGTGCCAGCAGTGTCGGCAGGGTAAATGAGCAGTTCTTC.

The chain recombines TRBV5-6 with TRBJ2-1, with 8 bases fitting TRBD1. The germline gives CDR1 SGHDT, CDR2 YYEEEE. J gave up 10 bases and V 4 bases, and 7 bases lay outside the gene matches. The CDR3 covers 13 residues. CDR3 in amino acids: CASSVGQANEQFF. In DNA form, the CDR3 reads TGTGCCAGCAGCGTGGGACAGGCGAACGAGCAGTTCTTC.

CDR3 in amino acids: CASSPPTAGGVRPGNTIYF. For the CDR3, the DNA is TGTGCCAGCTCACCACCGACAGCCGGAGGGGTGAGACCTGGAAACACCATATATTTT. J is TRBJ1-3 and V is TRBV18, with D perhaps TRBD1 (5 bases). Germline V CDR1 and CDR2: KGHSH, LQKENI. CDR3 length: 19 residues. V was trimmed by 0 bases and J by 2 bases, leaving 20 bases between them.